This T cell receptor (beta chain) was found in a study of T cells in Graves' hyperthyroidism and ophthalmopathy. Template material for amplifying TCR beta CDR3 regions consisted of RNA transcripts. When the TCR CDR3 underwent first-round RT-PCR, the HTBI primer set was used. Using its own MiXCR run on the multiplex PCR reads, TCRdb lists one record per CDR3 protein. The profile covers 50,000 to 55,000 distinct CDR3 sequences, with under 50% appearing a single time and roughly a tenth taken by the ten largest. Uncontrolled infection, other autoimmune disease, pregnancy and lactation each barred patients from inclusion. Used for diagnoses were clinical symptoms, serum thyroxine and TRAb, thyroid ultrasound and orbital computed tomography. Cells are PBMCs isolated from more than 8.5 ml of fresh blood. General study points: Most thyroid clonotypes expanded above 0.001 were also detected in blood.

CDR1 and CDR2 (germline): SQVTM, ANQGSEA. The V end lost 7 bases, the J end lost 7 bases, and 20 bases lay between the germline ends. The CDR3 has 13 amino acids. This clonotype is termed medium-sized. The target antigen is unknown. The specimen was blood. The chain employs TRBV29-1 and TRBJ2-7; D is perhaps TRBD2 (5 bases). This TCR came from a woman aged 45-65 years with Graves' ophthalmopathy. CDR3 loop: CSAAGQDHKEQYF. Here the CDR3 DNA reads TGCAGCGCCGCGGGTCAGGACCATAAGGAGCAGTACTTC.